This TCR beta chain stems from a study of T cell responses to AZD1222 COVID-19 vaccine. Study-level findings and limits: Among spike-specific TCRs, nearly half reportedly target unmutated variant regions. Vaccine-associated CD4 TCRs spanned spike, dominant at 160-218 and 743-854. The repertoires were collected only after the peak T cell response.

Recipients boosted at about 4 weeks or about 12 weeks are pooled. Concerning this clone: Its antigen is still unknown. At the DNA level, this CDR3 is encoded by other sequences in the same sample as well.

V was shortened by 3 bases and J by 4 bases, with 7 bases between the two germline ends. CDR1 and CDR2 (germline): LNHDA, SQIVND (reference sequence). The CDR3 has 13 amino acids. Libraries were prepared by immunoSEQ multiplex PCR; TCRdb keeps only in-frame clonotypes and omits some of them. The sample has 95,000 to 100,000 clones; approximately 89% are singletons. This rearrangement joins TRBV19 to TRBJ1-5; no definite D call. Material: peripheral blood, obtained 28 days after the second AZD1222 dose. This receptor was taken from an adult who received the AZD1222 COVID-19 vaccine. CDR3 bases: TGTGCCAGTAGTATTCCGGGGAATCAGCCCCAGCATTTT. Protein: CASSIPGNQPQHF.